This T cell receptor beta chain was profiled in a study of T-cell reconstitution after alpha-beta-depleted transplantation in children. This CDR3 region has 15 residues. V dropped 6 bases and J dropped 2 bases, with 14 bases sitting between them. During its preparation, the TCRbeta library received unique molecular identifiers. TCRdb ran MiXCR on the PCR reads and lists one entry per CDR3 protein. Among about 110,000 distinct CDR3 sequences listed, about 6% were seen once. This clonotype was counted at least ten times. The clonotype comes from a male patient aged 2-10 years who had a stem cell transplant for acute lymphoblastic leukemia, so the T cells may come from the graft donor. This chain links TRBV12-3 or TRBV12-4 with TRBJ1-5; TRBD1 is a possible D gene (5 bases). The sequencing here drew on PBMCs, mostly from graft donor cells, taken 360 days after TCRalphabeta/CD19-depleted stem cell transplant. CDR3 sequence (DNA): TGTGCCAGCAGCCAGGGAAGGAGAGGCAATCAGCCCCAGCATTTT. This encodes CASSQGRRGNQPQHF.